This T cell receptor beta chain is drawn from a study of CXCR3-negative and CXCR3-positive naive CD8 T cells. Details on this clonotype: Its antigen is still unknown.

From germline, CDR1 is SGHKS and CDR2 YYEKEE (reference sequence). This CDR3 region has 13 residues. Via 5' RACE with UMI labels, TRB cDNA libraries were prepared. TCRdb re-called the 5' RACE reads and gives one entry per CDR3 protein, without DNA. The sample table includes nearly 110,000 distinct CDR3 sequences. Regarding the study as a whole: The naive subsets expressed comparable surface CD5, and the authors inferred TCR strength from TRB CDR3 properties. The TRB CDR3s that CXCR3-positive naive cells carried were more hydrophobic than those of CXCR3-negative naive cells. Diversity ran similarly high across both naive subsets but far lower in memory CD8+ cells.

CD45RO-CCR7+CD27+CD95- cells counted as naive CD8+ T cells. The source of this sequence is a human donor in good health. Some clones in this sample may be carry-over from other donors' samples. The sequencing sample was made of naive CXCR3+ CD8+ T cells from blood. Subset defined: CD45RO-CCR7+CD27+CD95- naive CD8+ T cells expressing CXCR3 (TNR3+). The rearrangement uses TRBV5-5 and TRBJ2-1. The CDR3 is CASSLSQYNEQFF.